The subject of this entry is one T cell receptor (beta chain). Antigen: not known. A much bigger clone sits one base away, suggesting this may be a read error. This entry belongs to a study of glioma-infiltrating T cells. About the study: Low-grade gliomas were grade II; glioblastomas were grade IV at initial diagnosis. Blood libraries targeted roughly 4.5- to 10-fold coverage of roughly 1 million T cells. Study findings and constraints: Signature shared blood CDR3 motifs were enriched in low-divergence and depleted in high-divergence patients.

The iRepertoire nested amplicon-rescue multiplex PCR amplified TCR alpha and beta CDR3s from RNA. For one-step reverse transcription and amplification, 100-400 ng of tissue mRNA or PBMC total RNA was used. TCRdb processed the multiplex PCR reads anew with MiXCR; each CDR3 protein has one entry. The data show around 350,000 distinct CDR3 sequences, with roughly two fifths seen just once and approximately 12% held by the top ten. The TCR comes from a human donor with low-grade glioma or glioblastoma, undergoing nonglioma brain surgery, or in good health (not recorded which). Sequencing was carried out using glioma tissue, nonneoplastic brain tissue, or PBMCs (not recorded which).

The CDR3 sequence: CASSLTGFKPQHF. The CDR3 nucleotides read TGTGCCAGCAGTTTAACCGGGTTTAAGCCCCAGCATTTT. The genes are TRBV27 and TRBJ1-5; D is unresolved. CDR1 is MNHEY, CDR2 SMNVEV, per germline (reference sequence). V gave up 2 bases and J gave up 8 bases, with 10 bases separating them. This CDR3 spans 13 amino acids.